This TCR beta chain was captured by sequencing in a study of T cells after yellow fever vaccination. Findings and limits, study-wide: Post-booster repertoires again held most primary-vaccination clones (about 96% CD4, roughly 89% CD8). Any FACS-sorted repertoire could hold abundant clonotypes that contaminate it from the bulk population.

TCRdb re-called the 5' RACE reads with MiXCR, one entry per CDR3 protein. The sample holds 300,000 to 350,000 distinct CDR3 sequences, roughly a tenth seen once. This clonotype was found once. The antigen is unknown. The receptor comes from a man between 18 and 35 years old who received the YFV17D yellow fever vaccine. Sequencing was performed on CD4+ T cells sorted from PBMCs, taken 45 days after the yellow fever booster vaccination.

For the CDR3, the DNA is TGTGCCAGCAGCCACGGGACAGGGAACACTGAAGCTTTCTTT. Translation: CASSHGTGNTEAFF. V is TRBV7-8 and J is TRBJ1-1, with 8 bases that match TRBD1. The CDR3 covers 14 residues. Germline lookup yields CDR1 SGHVS and CDR2 FQNEAQ. The J segment lost 1 base and the V segment lost 5 bases, leaving 3 bases of the junction unmatched.